This TCR beta chain comes out of a study of tumor-infiltrating lymphocytes in primary liver carcinoma. Study-level results: The study found a significantly higher top-250-clone fraction in tumors than in blood (p = 0.039). Present in all five tumor regions were only about 7.5-25% of the top clones.

This clonotype was seen repeatedly, ten times or more. Its antigen is undetermined. CDR3 size: 16 residues. Looked up from germline, CDR1 is LGHNA and CDR2 is YNFKEQ. Trimming cost V 1 base and J 5 bases, with 17 bases left between them. Investigators took RNA and DNA out together from 20-30 mg of unsorted bulk tissue. There were only treatment-naive patients, all with chronic HBV infection. A primer in the constant region served to generate TCR beta cDNA from 500 ng of total RNA. Generation of the TCR beta libraries relied on three nested multiplex PCR rounds using slightly modified ARM-PCR. TRBV1-TRBV30 forward primers paired with a C-beta reverse primer were used in the first two PCR rounds, which ran roughly 10 cycles each. In TCRdb, the multiplex PCR reads were re-called with MiXCR into one record per CDR3 protein. In the table there are 90,000 to 100,000 distinct CDR3 sequences, roughly 69% of which are singletons.

This TCR came from a woman aged 55-70 years with primary liver carcinoma and hepatitis B virus infection. The chain couples TRBV4-2 to TRBJ2-5, with D possibly TRBD1 on 6 matching bases. The specimen sequenced was liver tumor tissue from sampling region 5. Stated subset: tumor region T5, tumor centre. For the CDR3, the DNA is TGTGCCAGCAGCCAAGGCCTCGTGGACACAGGGGAGACCCAGTACTTC. Translating it yields CASSQGLVDTGETQYF.